These 23 T cell receptor beta chains were all obtained from the same sample, sequenced in a study of T cell clusters in autoimmune cytopenias. Multiplex touch-down PCR amplified TRB using TRB-A and TRB-B pools in one tube. TCRdb re-called the multiplex PCR reads and catalogs CDR3 proteins one per entry, DNA excluded. The repertoire table contains about 12,000 distinct CDR3 sequences. TRB amplification used roughly 250 ng of peripheral blood genomic DNA. These sequences were also reported in another study, on T cell repertoires in aging, cancer and after chemotherapy.

The sequencing sample was made of peripheral blood. All receptors derive from a human donor in good health.

The V and J genes are TRBV20-1 and TRBJ1-1; without DNA, the TCRdb call of TRBD1 cannot be checked. The CDR3 spans 14 residues. Germline values: CDR1 DFQATT, CDR2 SNEGSKA (reference sequence). CDR3 residues: CSARLGPPNTEAFF.

This chain uses TRBV20-1 with TRBJ2-2; TCRdb returns TRBD1, unconfirmable since there is no DNA. The CDR3 consists of 13 residues. Germline values: CDR1 DFQATT, CDR2 SNEGSKA (reference sequence). The CDR3 sequence: CSTKKGGGGELFF.

This clonotype is identified as medium-sized (0.01 to 0.1%) from frequency. The V gene is TRBV7-2, the J gene TRBJ2-5; the TRBD1 assignment by TCRdb is unverifiable without DNA. The CDR3 has 13 residues. Germline CDR1 and CDR2: SGHTA and FQGNSA. The CDR3 loop reads CASSSSGTETQYF.

The chain combines TRBV5-6 with TRBJ2-2; the D call from TCRdb, TRBD2, cannot be confirmed without DNA. From germline, CDR1 is SGHDT and CDR2 YYEEEE. CDR3 length: 16 residues. The CDR3 region is CASSLAGLEGTGELFF. Supplemented by reference TRBV5-6 and TRBJ2-2, the full variable domain reads DAGVTQSPTHLIKTRGQQVTLRCSPKSGHDTVSWYQQALGQGPQFIFQYYEEEERQRGNFPDRFSGHQFPNYSSELNVNALLLGDSALYLCASSLAGLEGTGELFFGEGSRLTVL.

This clonotype registers medium-sized (0.01 to 0.1%) by frequency. V is TRBV27 and J is TRBJ1-2; TCRdb returns TRBD1, unconfirmable since there is no DNA. CDR1 and CDR2 from the germline V gene are MNHEY and SMNVEV (reference sequence). This CDR3 is built from 14 residues. The CDR3 region is CASRDGDTPYGYTF.

The gene calls are TRBV7-2 and TRBJ2-1; the TCRdb D gene call, TRBD2, has no DNA to confirm it. The germline CDR1 and CDR2 sequences are SGHTA and FQGNSA. This CDR3 contains 15 residues. The CDR3 loop reads CASTPLGALYNEQFF.

The rearrangement uses TRBV11-2 and TRBJ2-1; TCRdb calls TRBD2, which cannot be checked without DNA. The CDR3 totals 16 residues. Germline V gives CDR1 SGHAT, CDR2 FQNNGV. The CDR3 reads CASSFSPSGGYNEQFF.

This sequence joins TRBV12-3 or TRBV12-4 and TRBJ1-5. The CDR3 loop spans 14 amino acids. The CDR3 protein is CASSLVGGRQPQHF.

The gene calls are TRBV29-1 and TRBJ2-7; checking the TCRdb D call of TRBD1 is not possible without DNA. From germline, CDR1 is SQVTM and CDR2 ANQGSEA. The CDR3 sequence is 14 residues long. CDR3: CSATGGTNSYEQYF.

This chain links TRBV19 with TRBJ1-1; TCRdb's D gene call, TRBD1, goes unchecked for lack of DNA. CDR1 is LNHDA and CDR2 is SQIVND in the germline V gene (reference sequence). This CDR3 is 17 amino acids long. The chain's CDR3 is CASSIDPWVGVRTEAFF.

V and J are TRBV24-1 and TRBJ1-5; TCRdb selects TRBD1, and the lack of DNA leaves this call unchecked. In germline, CDR1 is KGHDR, CDR2 SFDVKD. The CDR3 contains 15 residues. Here the CDR3 reads CATSEARGENQPQHF.

V gene TRBV27 combines with J gene TRBJ2-7; TCRdb calls TRBD1, which cannot be checked without DNA. The germline gives CDR1 MNHEY, CDR2 SMNVEV (reference sequence). The CDR3 has 15 residues. The CDR3 is CASSLSGTGSYEQYF.

The genes are TRBV12-3 or TRBV12-4 and TRBJ1-4. The length of the CDR3 is 14 residues. CDR3: CASSLATGPGELFF.

The V call is TRBV18, the J call TRBJ1-1; TCRdb's assignment of TRBD1 cannot be checked, as there is no DNA. Germline V lookup: CDR1 KGHSH, CDR2 LQKENI. This CDR3 comprises 16 residues. The CDR3: CASSPNSGGLNTEAFF.

The rearrangement joins TRBV12-3 or TRBV12-4 to TRBJ2-1. The CDR3 totals 12 residues. CDR3 protein: CASSLLLNEQFF.

The J gene is TRBJ1-2, the V gene TRBV24-1; TCRdb picks TRBD1, but there is no DNA to check that call. Germline V gene data show CDR1 as KGHDR and CDR2 as SFDVKD. CDR3 length: 17 residues. CDR3 amino acids: CATSDRTPGSEGAGYTF.

The V call is TRBV4-3, the J call TRBJ1-1; TCRdb designates TRBD1, a call that cannot be tested without DNA. The CDR3 consists of 13 residues. Germline lookup yields CDR1 LGHNA and CDR2 YSLEER. The CDR3: CASSQAGADEAFF.

The CDR3 here is CASSSGLGNEKLFF. The V gene is TRBV5-1, the J gene TRBJ1-4; TCRdb reports TRBD1, a call that lacks DNA to check it against. The CDR3 totals 14 residues. Germline V CDR1 and CDR2: SGHRS, YFSETQ. The complete variable domain, with remaining parts taken from reference TRBV5-1 and TRBJ1-4, reads KAGVTQTPRYLIKTRGQQVTLSCSPISGHRSVSWYQQTPGQGLQFLFEYFSETQRNKGNFPGRFSGRQFSNSRSEMNVSTLELGDSALYLCASSSGLGNEKLFFGSGTQLSVL.

The chain is built from TRBV12-5 and TRBJ1-2. Germline CDR1 LGHNT, CDR2 FRNRAP. The CDR3 runs to 14 residues. CDR3 residues: CASGVGTTNYGYTF.

The chain carries TRBV7-9 and TRBJ1-6. Germline lookup yields CDR1 SEHNR and CDR2 FQNEAQ (reference sequence). The CDR3 has 15 amino acids. The CDR3 is CASTAPTGINSPLHF.

The chain combines TRBV20-1 with TRBJ2-3; the D call from TCRdb, TRBD1, cannot be confirmed without DNA. Germline V gene lookup returns CDR1 DFQATT and CDR2 SNEGSKA (reference sequence). The CDR3 sequence is 13 residues long. The CDR3 loop is CSGSGGSTDTQYF.

The chain carries TRBV18 and TRBJ1-4; as DNA is missing, the TRBD1 call by TCRdb cannot be tested. Germline CDR1 reads KGHSH; CDR2 reads LQKENI. The CDR3 covers 15 residues. CDR3 sequence reads: CASSLRQGANEKLFF.

The chain combines TRBV12-3 or TRBV12-4 with TRBJ1-6; the D call from TCRdb, TRBD1, cannot be confirmed without DNA. This CDR3 is 16 amino acids long. The CDR3 sequence is CASSLEGTVGNSPLHF.